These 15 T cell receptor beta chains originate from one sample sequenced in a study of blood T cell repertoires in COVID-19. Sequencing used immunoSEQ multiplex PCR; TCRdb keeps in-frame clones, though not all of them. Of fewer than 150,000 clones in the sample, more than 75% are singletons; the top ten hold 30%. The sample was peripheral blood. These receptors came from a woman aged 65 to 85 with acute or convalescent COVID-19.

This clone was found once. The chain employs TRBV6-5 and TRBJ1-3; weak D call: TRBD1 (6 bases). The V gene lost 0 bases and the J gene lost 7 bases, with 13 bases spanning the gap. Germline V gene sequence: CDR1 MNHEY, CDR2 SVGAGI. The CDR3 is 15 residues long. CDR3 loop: CASSYSTGPRNTIYF. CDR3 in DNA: TGTGCCAGCAGTTACTCGACAGGCCCTCGGAACACCATATATTTT.

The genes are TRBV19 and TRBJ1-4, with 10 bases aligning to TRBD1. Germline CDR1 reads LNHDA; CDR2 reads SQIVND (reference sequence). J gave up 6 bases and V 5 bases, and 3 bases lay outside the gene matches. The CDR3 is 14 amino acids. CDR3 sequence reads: CASSGGQGYEKLFF. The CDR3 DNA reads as TGTGCCAGTAGTGGGGGACAGGGGTATGAAAAACTGTTTTTT.

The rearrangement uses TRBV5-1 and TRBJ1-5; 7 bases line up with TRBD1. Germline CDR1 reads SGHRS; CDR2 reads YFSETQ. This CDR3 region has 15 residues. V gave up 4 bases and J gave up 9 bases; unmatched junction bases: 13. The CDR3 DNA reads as TGCGCCAGCAGCCGTGGTGGGACAGCGGCCGGGCCCCAGCATTTT. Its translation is CASSRGGTAAGPQHF.

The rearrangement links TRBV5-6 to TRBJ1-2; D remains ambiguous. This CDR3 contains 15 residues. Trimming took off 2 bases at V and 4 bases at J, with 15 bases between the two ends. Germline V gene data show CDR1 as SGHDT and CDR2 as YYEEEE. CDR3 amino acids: CASSLNLRSTYGYTF. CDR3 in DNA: TGTGCCAGCAGCTTAAATTTGAGGTCCACCTATGGCTACACCTTC. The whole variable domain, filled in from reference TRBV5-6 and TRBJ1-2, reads DAGVTQSPTHLIKTRGQQVTLRCSPKSGHDTVSWYQQALGQGPQFIFQYYEEEERQRGNFPDRFSGHQFPNYSSELNVNALLLGDSALYLCASSLNLRSTYGYTFGSGTRLTVV.

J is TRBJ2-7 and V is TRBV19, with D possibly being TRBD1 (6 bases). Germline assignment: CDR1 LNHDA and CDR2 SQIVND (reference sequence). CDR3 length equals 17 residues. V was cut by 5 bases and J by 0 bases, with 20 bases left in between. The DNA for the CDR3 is TGTGCCAGTAGTCCACTGGGGGCATATCCTAGCTCCTACGAGCAGTACTTC. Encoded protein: CASSPLGAYPSSYEQYF.

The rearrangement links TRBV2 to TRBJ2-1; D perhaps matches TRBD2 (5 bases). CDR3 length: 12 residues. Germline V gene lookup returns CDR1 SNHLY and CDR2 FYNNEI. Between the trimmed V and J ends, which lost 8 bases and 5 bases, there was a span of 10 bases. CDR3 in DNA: TGTGCCAGCGAGGTCGGGGACAATGAGCAGTTCTTC. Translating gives CASEVGDNEQFF.

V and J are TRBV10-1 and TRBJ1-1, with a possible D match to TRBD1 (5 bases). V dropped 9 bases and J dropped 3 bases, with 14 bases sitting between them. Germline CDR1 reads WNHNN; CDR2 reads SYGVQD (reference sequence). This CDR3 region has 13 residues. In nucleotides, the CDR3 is TGCGCCAGGCCCGGGGCGGGGGACACTGAAGCTTTCTTT. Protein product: CARPGAGDTEAFF.

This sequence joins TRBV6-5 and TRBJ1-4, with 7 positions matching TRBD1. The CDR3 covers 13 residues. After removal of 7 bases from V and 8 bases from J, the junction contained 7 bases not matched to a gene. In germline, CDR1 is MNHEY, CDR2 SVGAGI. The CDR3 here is CASTIDREEKLFF. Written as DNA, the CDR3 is TGTGCCAGCACTATCGACAGGGAGGAAAAACTGTTTTTT.

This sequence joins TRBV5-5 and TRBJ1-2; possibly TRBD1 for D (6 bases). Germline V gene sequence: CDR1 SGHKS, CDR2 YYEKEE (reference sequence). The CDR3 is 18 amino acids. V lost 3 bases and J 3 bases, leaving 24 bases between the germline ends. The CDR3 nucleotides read TGTGCCAGCAGCTCTCGTAACACCGGGACATCTCTTTACTATGGCTACACCTTC. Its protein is CASSSRNTGTSLYYGYTF.

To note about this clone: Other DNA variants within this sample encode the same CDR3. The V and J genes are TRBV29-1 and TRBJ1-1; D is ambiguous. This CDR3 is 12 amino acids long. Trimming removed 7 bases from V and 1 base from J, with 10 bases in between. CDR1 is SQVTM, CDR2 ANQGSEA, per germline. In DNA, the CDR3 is TGCAGCGCCAACCGGGAGAACACTGAAGCTTTCTTT. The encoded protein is CSANRENTEAFF. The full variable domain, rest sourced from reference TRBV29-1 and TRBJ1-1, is SAVISQKPSRDICQRGTSLTIQCQVDSQVTMMFWYRQQPGQSLTLIATANQGSEATYESGFVIDKFPISRPNLTFSTLTVSNMSPEDSSIYLCSANRENTEAFFGQGTRLTVV.

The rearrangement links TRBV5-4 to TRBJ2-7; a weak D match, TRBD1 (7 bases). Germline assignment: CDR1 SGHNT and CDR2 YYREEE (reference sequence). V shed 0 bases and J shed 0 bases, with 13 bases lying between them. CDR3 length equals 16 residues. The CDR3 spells CASSLARGATSYEQYF. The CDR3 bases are TGTGCCAGCAGCTTGGCCAGGGGGGCAACCTCCTACGAGCAGTACTTC.

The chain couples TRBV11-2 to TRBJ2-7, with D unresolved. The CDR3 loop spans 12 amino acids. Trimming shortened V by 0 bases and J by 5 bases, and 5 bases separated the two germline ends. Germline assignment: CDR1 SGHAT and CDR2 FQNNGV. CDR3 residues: CASSLDSNEQYF. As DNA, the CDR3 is TGTGCCAGCAGCTTAGACTCTAACGAGCAGTACTTC. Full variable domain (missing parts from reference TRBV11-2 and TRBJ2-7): EAGVAQSPRYKIIEKRQSVAFWCNPISGHATLYWYQQILGQGPKLLIQFQNNGVVDDSQLPKDRFSAERLKGVDSTLKIQPAKLEDSAVYLCASSLDSNEQYFGPGTRLTVT.

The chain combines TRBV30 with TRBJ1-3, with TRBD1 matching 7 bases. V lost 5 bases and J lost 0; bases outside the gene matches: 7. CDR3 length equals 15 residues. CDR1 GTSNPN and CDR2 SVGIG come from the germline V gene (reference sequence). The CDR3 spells CAWEGASSSGNTIYF. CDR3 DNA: TGTGCCTGGGAGGGGGCAAGTAGCTCTGGAAACACCATATATTTT.

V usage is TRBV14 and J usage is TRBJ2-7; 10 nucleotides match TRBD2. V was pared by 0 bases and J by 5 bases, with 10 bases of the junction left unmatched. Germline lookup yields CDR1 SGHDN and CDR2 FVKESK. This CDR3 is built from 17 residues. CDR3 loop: CASSQDGAGGIVDEQYF. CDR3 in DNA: TGTGCCAGCAGCCAAGACGGAGCGGGGGGGATAGTCGACGAGCAGTACTTC.

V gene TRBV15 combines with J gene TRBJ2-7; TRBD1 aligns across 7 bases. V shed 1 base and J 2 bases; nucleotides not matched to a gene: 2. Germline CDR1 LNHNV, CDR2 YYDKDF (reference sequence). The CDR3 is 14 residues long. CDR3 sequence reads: CATSRAQGAYEQYF. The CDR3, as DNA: TGTGCCACCAGCAGAGCCCAGGGGGCCTACGAGCAGTACTTC.